The clone carrying this T cell receptor (beta chain) was seen a few times. No antigen is known for it. Given a much more abundant clone one base away, this may be a read error. This record belongs to a study of breast tumors, draining lymph nodes, adjacent tissues. Regarding the study as a whole: Findings are consistent with lymph node origin and intratumoral expansion of most tumor T cells. The lymph node origin of tumor T cells was framed as consistent with a hypothesis, not demonstrated. Tumor repertoires ranked between lymph nodes and nontumor tissue in diversity, with V and J gene preferences. Tumor and nontumor repertoires were significantly more similar in luminal-like than in basal-like breast cancer.

Samples came from axillary lymph nodes draining the breast cancer. This CDR3 is built from 11 residues. Per the germline V gene, CDR1 is GTSNPN and CDR2 is SVGIG (reference sequence). TCRdb passed the multiplex PCR reads through MiXCR, listing each CDR3 protein once. The repertoire holds about 230,000 distinct CDR3 sequences, approximately 31% seen once, with around 1.4% in the top ten. Sequencing input: axillary lymph node tissue. This sequence originates from a female donor with breast cancer. Some clones in this sample may be carry-over from other donors' samples. The J gene is TRBJ2-1, the V gene TRBV30; D ambiguous. The CDR3 is CARSKEQKQFF. The DNA of the CDR3 is TGTGCCCGGAGTAAGGAGCAAAAGCAGTTCTTC.